The 2 T cell receptor beta chains given below trace back to one sample, sequenced in a study of blood T cell repertoires in COVID-19. Some clones are missing from TCRdb's copy, which holds only in-frame ones; the method was immunoSEQ multiplex PCR. The repertoire holds fewer than 15,000 clones, with 81% as singletons. Source material: peripheral blood. The receptors were gathered from a human donor in a cohort sampled during active COVID-19.

V gene TRBV5-8 combines with J gene TRBJ2-1; 8 bases map to TRBD2. The CDR3 is 10 residues long. Trimming at V came to 4 bases and at J to 15 bases, leaving 3 bases not matched to a gene. Germline V CDR1 and CDR2: SGHTS, YDEGEE. The CDR3 DNA reads as TGTGCCAGCAGCCCGGGACTAGGGTTCTTC. Translating gives CASSPGLGFF. Full variable domain (outside the CDR3, taken from reference TRBV5-8 and TRBJ2-1): EAGVTQSPTHLIKTRGQQATLRCSPISGHTSVYWYQQALGLGLQFLLWYDEGEERNRGNFPPRFSGRQFPNYSSELNVNALELEDSALYLCASSPGLGFFGPGTRLTVL.

The V gene is TRBV19, the J gene TRBJ2-1, with a weak D call TRBD1 (5 bases). Trimming removed 5 bases from V and 3 bases from J, with 11 bases in between. The CDR3 consists of 14 residues. Germline values: CDR1 LNHDA, CDR2 SQIVND (reference sequence). The CDR3 DNA reads as TGTGCCAGTAGTGCGACAGCTCTCTACAATGAGCAGTTCTTC. Its translation is CASSATALYNEQFF.